The 27 T cell receptor beta chains below were found in one sample sequenced in a study of T cells in Graves' hyperthyroidism and ophthalmopathy. The TCR beta CDR3 regions underwent amplification using RNA transcripts as the source. HTBI primers were employed in a first-round RT-PCR of the TCR CDR3. TCRdb fed the multiplex PCR reads into MiXCR, producing one record per CDR3 protein. The sample lists 490,000 or so distinct CDR3 sequences, about 20% occurring once. Material for sequencing was blood. The receptors shown here come from a woman between 70 and 85 years old with Graves' ophthalmopathy.

The J gene is TRBJ2-7, the V gene TRBV3-1; D possibly corresponds to TRBD1 (6 bases). Trimming pared 5 bases from V and 1 base from J, leaving 9 bases between. This CDR3 comprises 13 residues. Germline V gene sequence: CDR1 LGHDT, CDR2 YNNKEL (reference sequence). CDR3 amino acids: CASSAGQSYEQYF. The CDR3 DNA is TGTGCCAGCAGCGCTGGACAGTCCTACGAGCAGTACTTC.

There are a few counts of this clonotype. The chain has TRBV7-2 and TRBJ2-7; a weak D match, TRBD2 (5 bases). The CDR3 runs to 14 residues. Per germline, CDR1 SGHTA and CDR2 FQGNSA. V lost 5 bases and J lost 3, with 14 bases in between. The CDR3 sequence is CASSTRGLYYEQYF. Here the CDR3 DNA reads TGTGCCAGCAGCACACGCGGACTTTACTACGAGCAGTACTTC.

This clonotype was recorded a few times. The CDR3, as DNA: TGCAGTGCTCGAAGACAGGGAGCTGGCTACACCTTC. Protein sequence: CSARRQGAGYTF. The chain recombines TRBV20-1 with TRBJ1-2; 7 bases match TRBD1. CDR3 length equals 12 residues. CDR1 is DFQATT, CDR2 SNEGSKA, per germline (reference sequence). After removal of 5 bases from V and 7 bases from J, the junction contained 7 bases not matched to a gene.

At least ten counts were recorded for this clonotype. The chain links TRBV5-1 to TRBJ2-7; D might be TRBD1 (5 bases). V gave up 0 bases and J gave up 6 bases, with 10 bases separating them. The CDR3 contains 13 residues. Germline V CDR1 and CDR2: SGHRS, YFSETQ. The CDR3 sequence is CASSLADRGEQYF. The CDR3 nucleotides are TGCGCCAGCAGCTTGGCTGACAGAGGCGAGCAGTACTTC.

For this clonotype: This may come from a read error, since a much larger clone is one base off. This chain joins TRBV6-9 and TRBJ1-1; 7 bases are shared with TRBD1. This CDR3 is 13 amino acids long. Per germline, CDR1 MNHGY and CDR2 SVAAGI. The CDR3 DNA follows: TGTGCCAGCTGTTACGACAGGGTGACTGAAGCTTTCTTT. It translates to CASCYDRVTEAFF.

In this sample, this clonotype turned up a few times. J is TRBJ1-2 and V is TRBV28; tentatively, D is TRBD1 (5 bases). Germline V lookup: CDR1 MDHEN, CDR2 SYDVKM. This CDR3 contains 15 residues. Trimming cost V 7 bases and J 3 bases, with 18 bases left between them. This chain's CDR3 is CASNWDGSFDYGYTF. The CDR3 DNA sequence: TGTGCCAGCAACTGGGACGGCTCTTTCGACTATGGCTACACCTTC.

V is TRBV2 and J is TRBJ1-4; D gene unclear. V lost 1 base, J lost 6 bases, and 6 bases lay in between. Germline V CDR1 and CDR2: SNHLY, FYNNEI. This CDR3 is 13 amino acids long. CDR3 sequence: CASSEGLYEKLFF. In DNA form, the CDR3 reads TGTGCCAGCAGTGAAGGGCTGTATGAAAAACTGTTTTTT.

This clonotype turned up a few times. The CDR3 loop is CATSRELTGRATQYF. The DNA for the CDR3 is TGTGCCACCAGCAGAGAGCTTACAGGGCGAGCGACCCAGTACTTC. V usage is TRBV15 and J usage is TRBJ2-5; TRBD1 might be the D (6 bases). The germline gives CDR1 LNHNV, CDR2 YYDKDF (reference sequence). V was trimmed by 0 bases and J by 7 bases, leaving 15 bases between them. The CDR3 spans 15 residues.

This clonotype was observed at least ten times. The chain links TRBV28 to TRBJ1-5; 9 nucleotides agree with TRBD1. This CDR3 is built from 16 residues. Looked up from germline, CDR1 is MDHEN and CDR2 is SYDVKM. With V trimmed by 5 bases and J by 5 bases, 10 bases remained unmatched. CDR3 bases: TGTGCCAGCAGTGGACATTCGGGACAGGGATATCAGCCCCAGCATTTT. Translated, it gives CASSGHSGQGYQPQHF.

V gene TRBV6-1 combines with J gene TRBJ2-2, with 8 bases identical to TRBD2. CDR1 and CDR2 (germline): MNHNS, SASEGT. V was clipped by 6 bases and J by 0 bases; unmatched bases: 9. CDR3 length: 17 residues. Here the CDR3 reads CASSLLILAANTGELFF. The CDR3 DNA reads as TGTGCCAGCAGCTTGTTAATACTAGCGGCGAACACCGGGGAGCTGTTTTTT.

The J gene is TRBJ2-2, the V gene TRBV7-8; TRBD1 agrees at 10 bases. V lost 1 base, J lost 4 bases, and 9 bases stayed unmatched. This CDR3 has 18 residues. The germline CDR1 and CDR2 sequences are SGHVS and FQNEAQ. CDR3 DNA: TGTGCCAGCAGCTTAGACCCCGGGACAGGGGACCTCACCGGGGAGCTGTTTTTT. Residues: CASSLDPGTGDLTGELFF. The entire variable domain, with the rest obtained from reference TRBV7-8 and TRBJ2-2, is as follows: GAGVSQSPRYKVAKRGQDVALRCDPISGHVSLFWYQQALGQGPEFLTYFQNEAQLDKSGLPSDRFFAERPEGSVSTLKIQRTQQEDSAVYLCASSLDPGTGDLTGELFFGEGSRLTVL.

The CDR3 loop is CASSQFSGRIGYTF. The CDR3 nucleotides read TGTGCCAGCAGCCAATTTTCGGGGCGCATTGGCTACACCTTC. The chain uses TRBV14 and TRBJ1-2, with a weak D call TRBD1 (5 bases). This CDR3 has 14 residues. Trimming took 2 bases from V and 7 from J, leaving 14 bases between them. Germline-derived CDR1 and CDR2 are SGHDN and FVKESK.

A few counts support this clonotype. The chain uses TRBV3-1 and TRBJ2-7; D unclear. CDR3 length: 15 amino acids. V was clipped by 5 bases and J by 9 bases, with 23 bases between them. Germline V gene data show CDR1 as LGHDT and CDR2 as YNNKEL (reference sequence). CDR3 nucleotides: TGTGCCAGCAGCTTGAGAGCAGGAAGGCCGATGGGGCAGTACTTC. Encoded protein: CASSLRAGRPMGQYF.

In its sample, this clonotype was seen a few times. J is TRBJ1-2 and V is TRBV12-3 or TRBV12-4; D gene ambiguous. The length of the CDR3 is 15 residues. Trimming left V 3 bases short and J 0 bases short, with 11 bases between. The CDR3 sequence: CASSFFGVPNYGYTF. The CDR3 nucleotides are TGTGCCAGCAGTTTTTTCGGGGTGCCTAACTATGGCTACACCTTC.

This clonotype appeared many times. This chain links TRBV28 with TRBJ1-4, with D unclear. The CDR3 runs 15 residues. Germline V gives CDR1 MDHEN, CDR2 SYDVKM. The V end was cut by 1 base, the J end by 0 bases, with 6 bases between. CDR3 in amino acids: CASSLFSSTNEKLFF. DNA for the CDR3: TGTGCCAGCAGTTTATTCTCCTCAACTAATGAAAAACTGTTTTTT.

The chain is built from TRBV6-1 and TRBJ2-7; no clear D. Trimming cost V 5 bases and J 7 bases, with 18 bases left between them. This CDR3 is 14 amino acids long. Germline CDR1 is MNHNS and CDR2 is SASEGT. The DNA for the CDR3 is TGTGCCAGCAGTACCAACTCTTACCGAAAAGAGCAGTACTTC. Translating it yields CASSTNSYRKEQYF.

The CDR3 DNA follows: TGCAGTGCAGGACAGGGGCCCAACACTGAAGCTTTCTTT. Amino acid sequence: CSAGQGPNTEAFF. This chain connects TRBV20-1 to TRBJ1-1, with TRBD1 matching 9 bases. Germline V gene sequence: CDR1 DFQATT, CDR2 SNEGSKA (reference sequence). CDR3 length equals 13 residues. Trimming at V came to 6 bases and at J to 2 bases, leaving 4 bases not matched to a gene.

This clonotype occurred a few times. This rearrangement joins TRBV9 to TRBJ2-1; either TRBD1 or TRBD2 may fit D (5 bases each). The CDR3 loop spans 17 amino acids. The germline gives CDR1 SGDLS, CDR2 YYNGEE. Deletions cut 4 bases from V and 0 bases from J, with 17 bases between. The CDR3 spells CASSPNLGESSYNEQFF. DNA for the CDR3: TGTGCCAGCAGCCCCAATCTGGGGGAAAGCTCCTACAATGAGCAGTTCTTC.

The gene calls are TRBV12-3 or TRBV12-4 and TRBJ2-2, with a possible D match to TRBD1 (5 bases). Trimming removed 6 bases from V and 1 base from J, with 15 bases in between. The CDR3 has 16 amino acids. CDR3 coding DNA: TGTGCCAGCAGCCAGGACATAGGATTGAACACCGGGGAGCTGTTTTTT. It encodes CASSQDIGLNTGELFF.

Here the CDR3 DNA reads TGTGCCACCAGCAGAGATTTGGCAGGGATAGGTTCACCCCTCCACTTT. It specifies CATSRDLAGIGSPLHF. The chain recombines TRBV15 with TRBJ1-6; tentatively, D is TRBD1 (5 bases). CDR1 is LNHNV and CDR2 is YYDKDF in the germline V gene (reference sequence). V was clipped by 0 bases and J by 9 bases, with 15 bases between them. This CDR3 comprises 16 residues.

This clonotype was counted many times. The gene calls are TRBV28 and TRBJ2-3, with no clear D. The germline V gene has CDR1 MDHEN and CDR2 SYDVKM. The V end was cut by 3 bases, the J end by 4 bases, with 5 bases between. The CDR3 is made up of 12 amino acids. The CDR3 DNA is TGTGCCAGCAGTTTCGTCGCAGATACGCAGTATTTT. Protein sequence: CASSFVADTQYF.

This clonotype was recorded many times. The rearrangement uses TRBV28 and TRBJ2-5; 10 bases align to TRBD2. The CDR3 spans 16 residues. Germline lookup yields CDR1 MDHEN and CDR2 SYDVKM. Losses at the gene ends were 2 bases for V and 3 bases for J; bases not matched to a gene: 6. CDR3 sequence: CASSLPSGRVEETQYF. The CDR3 DNA reads TGTGCCAGCAGTTTACCTAGCGGGAGAGTTGAAGAGACCCAGTACTTC.

This clonotype was found many times. The chain couples TRBV6-1 to TRBJ2-1, with 7 bases matching TRBD1. This CDR3 region has 17 residues. V trimming: 6 bases; J trimming: 0 bases; junction bases outside the gene matches: 11. CDR1 is MNHNS and CDR2 is SASEGT in the germline V gene. CDR3 residues: CASRETTGTVSYNEQFF. CDR3 sequence (DNA): TGTGCCAGCAGGGAAACCACCGGGACAGTCTCCTACAATGAGCAGTTCTTC.

V usage is TRBV6-1 and J usage is TRBJ1-1; 9 bases agree with TRBD1. The CDR3 loop spans 15 amino acids. Germline V gene lookup returns CDR1 MNHNS and CDR2 SASEGT. J was trimmed by 5 bases and V by 5 bases; bases with no gene match: 9. The CDR3: CASSLTGTGRTEAFF. CDR3 DNA sequence: TGTGCCAGCAGTCTGACCGGGACAGGGAGAACTGAAGCTTTCTTT.

The chain is built from TRBV7-9 and TRBJ2-7; TRBD2 matches 8 bases. With V trimmed by 1 base and J by 5 bases, 13 bases remained unmatched. Germline values: CDR1 SEHNR, CDR2 FQNEAQ (reference sequence). The CDR3 is 17 residues long. The CDR3 reads CASSLGRSGRGKNEQYF. In nucleotides, the CDR3 is TGTGCCAGCAGCTTAGGGAGAAGCGGGAGAGGGAAAAACGAGCAGTACTTC.

V and J are TRBV29-1 and TRBJ1-2, with TRBD1 matching over 7 bases. This CDR3 has 13 residues. The germline gives CDR1 SQVTM, CDR2 ANQGSEA. V lost 3 bases and J lost 6; bases outside the gene matches: 7. DNA of the CDR3: TGCAGCGTTGATACGACAGGGACCCATGGCTACACCTTC. This translates into CSVDTTGTHGYTF.

This chain uses TRBV24-1 with TRBJ1-6; 8 bases agree with TRBD1. The V and J ends lost 12 bases and 7 bases, in that order; junction bases with no gene match: 7. The CDR3 is 13 amino acids. Germline-derived CDR1 and CDR2 are KGHDR and SFDVKD. The CDR3 loop reads CAEDRGSNSPLHF. The CDR3 DNA reads TGTGCCGAAGACAGGGGTTCCAATTCACCCCTCCACTTT.